This T cell receptor (beta chain) was sequenced for a study of response to subunit inactivated influenza vaccine. The germline V gene encodes CDR1 SGHAT and CDR2 FQNNGV. Germline trimming cut 5 bases from V and 3 bases from J; bases unmatched to any gene: 15. CDR3 length: 18 residues. This clonotype has ten or more counts. MiXCR was run by TCRdb on the RT-PCR reads, yielding one entry per CDR3 protein. This table holds more than 450,000 distinct CDR3 sequences, approximately 7.1% found once. The clonotype originates from a man aged 50-75 years who received an inactivated influenza vaccine. The sample was PBMCs from blood, taken around 25 months after vaccination. The V and J genes are TRBV11-2 and TRBJ1-4; the match to TRBD1 covers 7 bases. CDR3 bases: TGTGCCAGCAGCCTCAGGTGGGGGGGACAGAGCCCTAATGAAAAACTGTTTTTT. Translation gives CASSLRWGGQSPNEKLFF. The entire variable domain, with the rest obtained from reference TRBV11-2 and TRBJ1-4, is as follows: EAGVAQSPRYKIIEKRQSVAFWCNPISGHATLYWYQQILGQGPKLLIQFQNNGVVDDSQLPKDRFSAERLKGVDSTLKIQPAKLEDSAVYLCASSLRWGGQSPNEKLFFGSGTQLSVL.